A selection of T cell receptor beta chains follows, all from one sample in a study of cytomegalovirus exposure and HLA in healthy donors. Generated by immunoSEQ multiplex PCR, the TCRdb table keeps only in-frame clones and is missing some. The table lists 65,000 to 90,000 clones, with 3% to 4% in the top ten. What was sequenced was PBMCs. The source of these receptors is a female donor in good health and CMV-seropositive. The CDR3 runs from the conserved cysteine through the conserved F or W. A D gene is named only where the DNA matches it firmly.

J gene	V gene	D gene	CDR3 DNA	CDR3 protein
TRBJ2-7	TRBV14	.	TGTGCCAGCAGCCCCCGACTAGGCCCCTACGAGCAGTACTTC	CASSPRLGPYEQYF
TRBJ1-1	TRBV19	TRBD1	TGTGCCAGTAGTACCCTGAGGCAGGGGGGCACTGAAGCTTTCTTT	CASSTLRQGGTEAFF
TRBJ1-5	TRBV14	.	TGTGCCAGCAGCCAAGCGAGGAGGTTACGGAATCAGCCCCAGCATTTT	CASSQARRLRNQPQHF
TRBJ2-7	TRBV18	TRBD1	TGTGCCAGCTCACGGGACAGTCCCTACGAGCAGTACTTC	CASSRDSPYEQYF
TRBJ2-7	TRBV4-1	.	TGCGCCAGCAGCCAAGATGCTAGCCCCCTTTACGAGCAGTACTTC	CASSQDASPLYEQYF
TRBJ2-3	TRBV28	TRBD1	TGTGCCAGTTCCTCAGGGGGTGCCGGGACAGATACGCAGTATTTT	CASSSGGAGTDTQYF
TRBJ1-1	TRBV20-1	.	TGCAGTGCAGGGGAGGTAGGGTCTTTCTTT	CSAGEVGSFF
TRBJ1-4	TRBV6-5	TRBD1	TGTGCCAGCAGTCAAGGGACAGGGGCTGAAAAACTGTTTTTT	CASSQGTGAEKLFF
TRBJ2-5	TRBV5-4	TRBD2	TGTGCCAGCAGCTTACGGACTAGCGGGAATTATAAGCAAGAGACCCAGTACTTC	CASSLRTSGNYKQETQYF
TRBJ1-4	TRBV19	.	TGTGCCAGTAGTCGTTGGGGGGGGCGAGATGAAAAACTGTTTTTT	CASSRWGGRDEKLFF
TRBJ1-1	TRBV7-9	.	TGTGCCAGCAGCTTAGGACAGGATCGGACTGAAGCTTTCTTT	CASSLGQDRTEAFF
TRBJ2-2	TRBV20-1	.	TGCAGTGCTAGCTACACCGGGGAGCTGTTTTTT	CSASYTGELFF
TRBJ2-7	TRBV28	TRBD1	TGTGCCAGCAGTTTTTTGACAGGGGGATTGTACGAGCAGTACTTC	CASSFLTGGLYEQYF
TRBJ2-6	TRBV10-1	TRBD1	TGCGCCAGCAGTGGCCGGGACAGGGACGCCGGGGCCAACGTCCTGACTTTC	CASSGRDRDAGANVLTF
TRBJ2-6	TRBV14	.	TGTGCCAGCAGTCGGCGGGGAACGGCCTTTGGGGCCAACGTCCTGACTTTC	CASSRRGTAFGANVLTF
TRBJ1-4	TRBV10-3	.	TGTGCCATCAGTGATCACAGGGAATCACTGTTTTTT	CAISDHRESLFF
TRBJ1-1	TRBV6-5	TRBD1	TGTGCCAGCAGTTACTCTTGGACAGGGCAAAGTGAAGCTTTCTTT	CASSYSWTGQSEAFF
TRBJ2-7	TRBV7-2	TRBD2	TGTGCCAGCAGCTTCAGGACTAGCGGGGGATCCTACGAGCAGTACTTC	CASSFRTSGGSYEQYF
TRBJ2-2	TRBV7-2	TRBD2	TGTGCCAGCAGCGATCCGGGACTAGCGGGAGTAGCCGGGGAGCTGTTTTTT	CASSDPGLAGVAGELFF
TRBJ2-5	TRBV28	.	TGTGCCAGCAGTTTCAGGGGTTGGCAAGAGACCCAGTACTTC	CASSFRGWQETQYF
TRBJ2-7	TRBV11-1	TRBD1	TGTGCCAGCAGCGCCGAAGGGGACAGGGGGTTCTCCTACGAGCAGTACTTC	CASSAEGDRGFSYEQYF
TRBJ2-1	TRBV19	TRBD2	TGTGCCAGTAGTATATACGGAAGGCTAGCGGGAGTCTACAATGAGCAGTTCTTC	CASSIYGRLAGVYNEQFF
TRBJ2-7	TRBV5-1	.	TGCGCCAGCAGCTTGAGTGCGGGGACGGGCGAGCAGTACTTC	CASSLSAGTGEQYF
TRBJ2-2	TRBV7-2	.	TGTGCCAGCAGCTTCGCACACCTGAACACCGGGGAGCTGTTTTTT	CASSFAHLNTGELFF
TRBJ1-2	TRBV28	.	TGTGCCAGCAGTTTATATGGAGACCGGTATGGCTACACCTTC	CASSLYGDRYGYTF
TRBJ1-4	TRBV5-1	.	TGCGCCAGCAGCTCGGGGGACCTGGCAACTAATGAAAAACTGTTTTTT	CASSSGDLATNEKLFF
TRBJ2-3	TRBV4-3	TRBD2	TGCGCCAGCAGCCAAGAGGGCGGGGGGTTGACAGATACGCAGTATTTT	CASSQEGGGLTDTQYF
TRBJ1-5	TRBV25-1	.	TGTGCCAGCAGTCTGACAGGCAGCAATCAGCCCCAGCATTTT	CASSLTGSNQPQHF
TRBJ2-1	TRBV19	TRBD2	TGTGCCAGTAGCCAAATACTAGCGGGGGGGCAGTTCTTC	CASSQILAGGQFF
TRBJ1-2	TRBV29-1	TRBD1	TGCAGCGTTGATGCACAGGGGGCGAGGGATGGCTACACCTTC	CSVDAQGARDGYTF
TRBJ1-1	TRBV19	TRBD1	TGTGCCAGTTGGGACAGGTTTACTGAAGCTTTCTTT	CASWDRFTEAFF
TRBJ1-2	TRBV25-1	.	TGTGCCAGCAGTGATCTCACGGACTATGGCTACACCTTC	CASSDLTDYGYTF
TRBJ2-7	TRBV28	TRBD1	TGTGCCAGCAGTCCTCGGGGACAGGGGCGTTACGAGCAGTACTTC	CASSPRGQGRYEQYF
TRBJ2-2	TRBV19	TRBD2	TGTGCCAGTGCTAGCGGGAGTGTTTATACCGGGGAGCTGTTTTTT	CASASGSVYTGELFF
TRBJ2-3	TRBV7-9	TRBD2	TGTGCCAGCAGCTTAGGACTAGCGGGAGCCCGAAACACAGATACGCAGTATTTT	CASSLGLAGARNTDTQYF
TRBJ1-4	TRBV19	.	TGTGCCAGTAGTTGGTCGACAGCAACTAATGAAAAACTGTTTTTT	CASSWSTATNEKLFF
TRBJ1-1	TRBV29-1	.	TGCAGCGTTGAGGTAGCGGAGAACACTGAAGCTTTCTTT	CSVEVAENTEAFF
TRBJ1-2	TRBV28	.	TGTGCCAGCAACACGCTAGGACAGTCTAACTATGGCTACACCTTC	CASNTLGQSNYGYTF
TRBJ2-7	TRBV12-5	.	TGTGCTAGTGGTCCTACTTCACAGGGATCAGCCTACGAGCAGTACTTC	CASGPTSQGSAYEQYF
TRBJ2-3	TRBV9	TRBD2	TGTGCCAGCAGCGTAGCGGCGGGGGTAGGCGGAGATACGCAGTATTTT	CASSVAAGVGGDTQYF
TRBJ2-7	TRBV5-1	TRBD1	TGCGCCAGCAGCTTGGGGGGACAGCTCGAGCAGTACTTC	CASSLGGQLEQYF
TRBJ2-7	TRBV11-3	.	TGTGCCAGCAGCTCACTCGACTACTACGAGCAGTACTTC	CASSSLDYYEQYF
TRBJ2-5	TRBV29-1	TRBD2	TGCAGCGTCGGACTAGCGGGGGGGCAAGAGACCCAGTACTTC	CSVGLAGGQETQYF